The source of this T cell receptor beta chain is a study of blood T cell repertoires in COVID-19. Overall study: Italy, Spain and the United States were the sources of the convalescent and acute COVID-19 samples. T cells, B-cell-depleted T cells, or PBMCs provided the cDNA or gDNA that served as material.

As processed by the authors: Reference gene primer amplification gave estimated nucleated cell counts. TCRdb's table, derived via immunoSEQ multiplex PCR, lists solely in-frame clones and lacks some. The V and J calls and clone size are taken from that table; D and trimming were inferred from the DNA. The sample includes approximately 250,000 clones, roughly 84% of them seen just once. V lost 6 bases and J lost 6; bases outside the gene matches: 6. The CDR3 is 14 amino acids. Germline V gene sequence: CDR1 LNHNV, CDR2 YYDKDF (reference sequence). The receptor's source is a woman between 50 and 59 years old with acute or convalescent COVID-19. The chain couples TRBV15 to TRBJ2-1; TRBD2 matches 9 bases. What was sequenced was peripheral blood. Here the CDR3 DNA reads TGTGCCACCAGTCGACTAGCGGAACTCAATGAGCAGTTCTTC. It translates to CATSRLAELNEQFF.